A single sample gave rise to the 29 T cell receptor beta chains below, sequenced in a study of T cells after yellow fever vaccination (dated by TCRdb to between 2018 and 2021). What this sample's treatment or condition label stands for: live attenuated yellow fever vaccine strain. The library was obtained by 5' RACE. Sequencing was carried out with an Illumina NovaSeq 6000. TCRdb passed the public sequencing reads through fastp at Q25 and MiXCR, retaining productive beta sequences. Under each unique CDR3 protein, matching rows form one entry showing the most common genes and DNA. This sample has hundreds of thousands of distinct CDR3 sequences in its table, and roughly 4% of those were observed once. The ten most abundant clones make up about a quarter of the sample. The input for sequencing was PBMCs, taken on the day of the yellow fever booster vaccination. These receptors all stem from a man in his late teens or twenties who received the YFV17D yellow fever vaccine.

This clonotype has a count of ten or more. The chain is built from TRBV5-1 and TRBJ2-2; TRBD1 aligns across 9 bases. The V gene's germline CDR1 is SGHRS and CDR2 YFSETQ. The CDR3 sequence is 17 residues long. With 2 bases clipped from V and 4 bases from J, the junction kept 9 bases outside the gene matches. The CDR3 DNA reads as TGCGCCAGCAGCTTCACTACAGGGGGCGGGAGCACCGGGGAGCTGTTTTTT. Amino acid sequence: CASSFTTGGGSTGELFF.

As to this clonotype: A read error may explain this, as a much larger clone is one base away. The gene calls are TRBV6-4 and TRBJ1-1; D is possibly TRBD1 (5 bases). Germline values: CDR1 MRHNA, CDR2 SNTAGT. V was cut by 6 bases and J by 1 base, with 9 bases left in between. The length of the CDR3 is 13 residues. The CDR3 nucleotides read TGTGCCAGCAGGAGGGGAGGGAACACTGAAGCTTTCTTT. This gives the protein CASRRGGNTEAFF.

The count of this clonotype is one. A much larger clone lies a single base off, so this may be a read error. The chain carries TRBV5-1 and TRBJ1-1; tentative D call: TRBD1 (5 bases). The CDR3 is 15 residues long. CDR1 SGHRS and CDR2 YFSETQ come from the germline V gene. CDR3 sequence (DNA): TGCGCCAGCTGCTTGGCTATTCCCCGGACATCCGAAGCTTTCTTT. It codes for CASCLAIPRTSEAFF.

The J gene is TRBJ2-3, the V gene TRBV3-1; 8 nucleotides line up with TRBD2. CDR1 is LGHDT, CDR2 YNNKEL, per germline (reference sequence). V lost 0 bases and J lost 4; bases outside the gene matches: 6. CDR3 length: 16 residues. Here the CDR3 reads CASSQETRRGADTQYF. The CDR3 DNA sequence: TGTGCCAGCAGCCAAGAGACTCGGCGGGGGGCAGATACGCAGTATTTT.

The chain carries TRBV6-2 or TRBV6-3 and TRBJ2-2; 7 bases are a match to TRBD2. The length of the CDR3 is 14 residues. Germline trimming cut 7 bases from V and 2 bases from J; bases unmatched to any gene: 4. Germline CDR1 is MNHEY and CDR2 is SVGEGT. Written as DNA, the CDR3 is TGTGCCAGCACCCAAGCGGGAAACACCGGGGAGCTGTTTTTT. Its translation is CASTQAGNTGELFF.

This clonotype occurred many times. The chain carries TRBV5-1 and TRBJ2-1; TRBD2 agrees at 11 bases. V gave up 4 bases and J gave up 10 bases; unmatched junction bases: 13. Germline CDR1 SGHRS, CDR2 YFSETQ. The CDR3 sequence is 16 residues long. The CDR3 coding sequence is TGCGCCAGCAGCCCCTTAACTAGCGGGGGAGCGGGCGAGCAGTTCTTC. This sequence encodes CASSPLTSGGAGEQFF.

This chain joins TRBV20-1 and TRBJ2-5; 8 positions match TRBD2. Germline V gene data show CDR1 as DFQATT and CDR2 as SNEGSKA (reference sequence). The CDR3 is 18 amino acids. J lost 3 bases, V lost 5 bases, and 20 bases had no gene match. The CDR3 region is CSAGETTTRGAQEETQYF. The CDR3 region has the DNA TGCAGTGCTGGCGAGACTACGACGCGGGGGGCGCAGGAAGAGACCCAGTACTTC.

This clonotype was observed at least ten times. The genes are TRBV18 and TRBJ1-1; tentatively, D is TRBD1 (5 bases). Trimming took 6 bases from V and 2 from J, leaving 10 bases between them. Germline CDR1 is KGHSH and CDR2 is LQKENI. CDR3 length equals 13 residues. CDR3 DNA: TGTGCCAGCTCCCAGGGCAGTAACACTGAAGCTTTCTTT. This gives the protein CASSQGSNTEAFF.

This clonotype was observed many times. The chain links TRBV4-3 to TRBJ1-1, with D perhaps TRBD1 (6 bases). V lost 4 bases to trimming and J lost 5 bases, with 14 bases between them. Per the germline V gene, CDR1 is LGHNA and CDR2 is YSLEER. CDR3 length: 14 amino acids. For the CDR3, the DNA is TGCGCCAGCAGCCCCCAAGGGAGGGGGACTGAAGCTTTCTTT. Its translation: CASSPQGRGTEAFF.

V is TRBV27 and J is TRBJ1-6; D uncertain. V was trimmed by 11 bases and J by 11 bases, leaving 19 bases between them. The CDR3 is 13 amino acids. From germline, CDR1 is MNHEY and CDR2 SMNVEV (reference sequence). The CDR3 nucleotides read TGTGCCTCAAGTGGCCGGCGGTCTGCACCCCTCCACTTT. This translates into CASSGRRSAPLHF.

The chain uses TRBV29-1 and TRBJ2-3, with 8 bases fitting TRBD1. The junction had 4 bases not matched to a gene; V was cut back by 4 bases and J by 1 base. This CDR3 is 14 amino acids long. Germline CDR1 is SQVTM and CDR2 is ANQGSEA. The CDR3 DNA follows: TGCAGCGTTGTATCGGGACAGGGCACAGATACGCAGTATTTT. Its protein is CSVVSGQGTDTQYF.

This clonotype was seen ten or more times. Relative to the germline gene, one junction end is altered; a read error may explain this. CDR3 nucleotides: TGTGCCAGCAATCTAGCGCACCAAGAGACCAAGTACTTC. Amino acid sequence: CASNLAHQETKYF. The chain carries TRBV11-2 and TRBJ2-5, with D possibly matching TRBD2 (6 bases). Germline CDR1 SGHAT, CDR2 FQNNGV. The CDR3 has 13 residues.

This clonotype has a handful of counts. The rearrangement links TRBV7-3 to TRBJ2-3; D might be TRBD2 (5 bases). Trimming shortened V by 6 bases and J by 8 bases, and 15 bases separated the two germline ends. This CDR3 contains 13 residues. Germline V gives CDR1 SGHTA, CDR2 FQGTGA. In nucleotides, the CDR3 is TGTGCCAGCAGACCCTCTAGCTTCGGTACGCAGTATTTT. It specifies CASRPSSFGTQYF.

J is TRBJ2-7 and V is TRBV12-3 or TRBV12-4; D is perhaps TRBD1 (6 bases). Trimming left V 6 bases short and J 9 bases short, with 15 bases between. The CDR3 consists of 12 residues. The CDR3 bases are TGTGCCAGCAGCTCGCAGGGGCTCAGGCAGTACTTC. Encoded protein: CASSSQGLRQYF.

This clonotype has a count of ten or more. The V call is TRBV7-9, the J call TRBJ2-2; no reliable D call. Germline V lookup: CDR1 SEHNR, CDR2 FQNEAQ (reference sequence). This CDR3 has 12 residues. The ends were cut back, 8 bases at V and 6 bases at J, with 10 bases in the middle. The CDR3 DNA sequence: TGTGCCAGCTGGGTGGGCGCCGGGGAGCTGTTTTTT. Translated, it gives CASWVGAGELFF.

The chain couples TRBV12-3 or TRBV12-4 to TRBJ2-2; possibly TRBD2 for D (6 bases). V lost 3 bases and J 6 bases, leaving 14 bases between the germline ends. The CDR3 is made up of 15 amino acids. The CDR3 DNA is TGTGCCAGCAGTTTCCCCCAGGGACTCCCCGGGGAGCTGTTTTTT. Translation: CASSFPQGLPGELFF.

The gene calls are TRBV7-8 and TRBJ1-5; D gene uncertain. Germline lookup yields CDR1 SGHVS and CDR2 FQNEAQ. This CDR3 has 15 amino acids. V lost 3 bases, J lost 2 bases, and 11 bases lay in between. CDR3 bases: TGTGCCAGCAGCTTCCGGAGGTTTGGCAATCAGCCCCAGCATTTT. As protein: CASSFRRFGNQPQHF. The full variable domain, rest sourced from reference TRBV7-8 and TRBJ1-5, is GAGVSQSPRYKVAKRGQDVALRCDPISGHVSLFWYQQALGQGPEFLTYFQNEAQLDKSGLPSDRFFAERPEGSVSTLKIQRTQQEDSAVYLCASSFRRFGNQPQHFGDGTRLSIL.

V usage is TRBV27 and J usage is TRBJ1-5, with D maybe TRBD1 (5 bases). With 5 bases removed from V and 7 bases from J, the gap between germline ends came to 15 bases. CDR1 is MNHEY and CDR2 is SMNVEV in the germline V gene (reference sequence). The CDR3 is 14 residues long. Here the CDR3 reads CASSAPGPKQPQHF. Here the CDR3 DNA reads TGTGCCAGCAGTGCCCCGGGACCCAAGCAGCCCCAGCATTTT.

In its sample, this clonotype was seen many times. The chain employs TRBV10-3 and TRBJ2-3; TRBD2 might be the D (6 bases). Trimming shortened V by 4 bases and J by 8 bases, and 22 bases separated the two germline ends. This CDR3 region has 16 residues. Germline CDR1 and CDR2: ENHRY and SYGVKD. CDR3: CAISVGGPRGLGTQYF. In DNA, the CDR3 is TGTGCCATCAGTGTCGGGGGACCGAGGGGCCTTGGTACGCAGTATTTT.

The table lists this clonotype with a few counts. The rearrangement links TRBV29-1 to TRBJ1-2, with TRBD1 matching 9 bases. Germline CDR1 SQVTM, CDR2 ANQGSEA. The CDR3 sequence is 15 residues long. V lost 7 bases, J lost 0 bases, and 9 bases stayed unmatched. DNA for the CDR3: TGCAGCGCCCGGGACAGGGAGATTCCTAACTATGGCTACACCTTC. Translating gives CSARDREIPNYGYTF. Based on the CDR3 plus reference TRBV29-1 and TRBJ1-2, the full variable domain is SAVISQKPSRDICQRGTSLTIQCQVDSQVTMMFWYRQQPGQSLTLIATANQGSEATYESGFVIDKFPISRPNLTFSTLTVSNMSPEDSSIYLCSARDREIPNYGYTFGSGTRLTVV.

This clonotype was detected many times. The rearrangement links TRBV7-2 to TRBJ2-3; no definite D call. Germline CDR1 and CDR2: SGHTA and FQGNSA. The CDR3 loop spans 11 amino acids. The V gene lost 4 bases and the J gene lost 11 bases, with 10 bases spanning the gap. CDR3 amino acids: CASSSGPEQYF. CDR3 in DNA: TGTGCCAGCAGCTCGGGCCCCGAGCAGTATTTT. The full variable domain, with the rest looked up from reference TRBV7-2 and TRBJ2-3, is GAGVSQSPSNKVTEKGKDVELRCDPISGHTALYWYRQSLGQGLEFLIYFQGNSAPDKSGLPSDRFSAERTGGSVSTLTIQRTQQEDSAVYLCASSSGPEQYFGPGTRLTVL.

This clonotype was seen only a few times. The chain employs TRBV5-4 and TRBJ2-3, with TRBD2 identical over 9 bases. V dropped 7 bases and J dropped 1; count of bases not matched to a gene: 4. The CDR3 is 14 amino acids. Germline CDR1 SGHNT, CDR2 YYREEE (reference sequence). The CDR3 here is CASLERGGTDTQYF. CDR3 coding DNA: TGTGCCAGCTTAGAGCGGGGGGGCACAGATACGCAGTATTTT.

This clonotype was picked up many times. The V call is TRBV10-3, the J call TRBJ1-1, with D possibly matching TRBD1 (5 bases). This CDR3 has 16 amino acids. Trimming cost V 7 bases and J 7 bases, with 25 bases left between them. Germline V gene data show CDR1 as ENHRY and CDR2 as SYGVKD. The DNA of the CDR3 is TGTGCCATCAAAAGGGGACCGACCGCGGGGATGGGTGAAGCTTTCTTT. Its protein is CAIKRGPTAGMGEAFF.

The chain is built from TRBV7-2 and TRBJ2-2; TRBD2 matches 7 bases. Trimming took 5 bases from V and 0 from J; bases not matched to a gene: 6. CDR1 and CDR2 (germline): SGHTA, FQGNSA. The CDR3 covers 16 residues. The CDR3 is CASSRLGGTNTGELFF. The DNA for the CDR3 is TGTGCCAGCAGCCGCCTGGGGGGGACGAACACCGGGGAGCTGTTTTTT.

This clonotype has a handful of counts. V is TRBV18 and J is TRBJ1-2; TRBD1 agrees at 7 bases. Germline V gives CDR1 KGHSH, CDR2 LQKENI. V was pared by 3 bases and J by 3 bases, with 7 bases of the junction left unmatched. The CDR3 sequence is 15 residues long. The chain's CDR3 is CASSPDRASHYGYTF. The CDR3 nucleotides are TGTGCCAGCTCACCCGACAGGGCTTCACACTATGGCTACACCTTC.

This clonotype has at least ten counts. The rearrangement uses TRBV5-6 and TRBJ2-3; D gene unclear. Deletions cut 4 bases from V and 0 bases from J, with 15 bases between. CDR3 length: 16 amino acids. Germline V lookup: CDR1 SGHDT, CDR2 YYEEEE. The CDR3: CASSPRLGRSTDTQYF. As DNA, the CDR3 is TGTGCCAGCAGCCCGCGATTGGGCCGAAGCACAGATACGCAGTATTTT.

This clonotype was observed at least ten times. This chain uses TRBV20-1 with TRBJ2-3; 11 positions agree with TRBD2. V lost 2 bases and J lost 3; bases outside the gene matches: 4. This CDR3 is built from 15 residues. CDR1 and CDR2 (germline): DFQATT, SNEGSKA (reference sequence). Written as DNA, the CDR3 is TGCAGTGCTAGAAAGCTAGCGGGGGGTACAGATACGCAGTATTTT. Residues: CSARKLAGGTDTQYF.

This clonotype has a count of ten or more. This chain links TRBV12-3 or TRBV12-4 with TRBJ2-5; D is perhaps TRBD2 (5 bases). This CDR3 is 13 amino acids long. V lost 5 bases and J 3 bases, leaving 10 bases between the germline ends. CDR3 DNA: TGTGCCAGCAGTCGGGATCCCAAAGAGACCCAGTACTTC. Translation gives CASSRDPKETQYF.

The chain recombines TRBV7-9 with TRBJ2-1; 10 positions agree with TRBD2. The ends lost 5 bases at V and 9 bases at J; junction bases unmatched: 7. Germline loops: CDR1 SEHNR, CDR2 FQNEAQ (reference sequence). This CDR3 region has 14 residues. In DNA, the CDR3 is TGTGCCAGCAGCGAGCGGGGGGGATTTGGTGAGCAGTTCTTC. Protein: CASSERGGFGEQFF.